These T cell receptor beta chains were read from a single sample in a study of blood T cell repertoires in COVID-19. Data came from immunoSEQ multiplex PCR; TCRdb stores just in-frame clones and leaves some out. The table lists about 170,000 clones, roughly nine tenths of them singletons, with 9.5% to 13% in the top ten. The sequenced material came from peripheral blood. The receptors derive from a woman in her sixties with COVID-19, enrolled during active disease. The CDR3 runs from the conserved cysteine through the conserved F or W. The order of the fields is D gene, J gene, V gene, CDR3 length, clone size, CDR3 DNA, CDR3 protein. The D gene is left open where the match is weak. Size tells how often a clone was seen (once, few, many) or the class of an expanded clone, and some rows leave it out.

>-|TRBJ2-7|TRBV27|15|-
TGTGCCAGCAGTCAGAGTCCCAGGTGGCCCTACGAGCAGTACTTC
CASSQSPRWPYEQYF
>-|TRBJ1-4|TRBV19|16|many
TGTGCCAGTAGCTCAGGGAGGAGGACAACTAATGAAAAACTGTTTTTT
CASSSGRRTTNEKLFF
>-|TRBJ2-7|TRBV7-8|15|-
TGTGCCAGCAGCTTGTATCTCCAGGTAGACCACGAGCAGTACTTC
CASSLYLQVDHEQYF
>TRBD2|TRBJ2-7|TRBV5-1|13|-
TGCGCCAGCAGCTTAAGCGGGACCCACGAGCAGTACTTC
CASSLSGTHEQYF
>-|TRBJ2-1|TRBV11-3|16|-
TGTGCCAGCAGCTTAGTGGAGGGATTGGGGTACAATGAGCAGTTCTTC
CASSLVEGLGYNEQFF
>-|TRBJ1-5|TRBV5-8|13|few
TGTGCCAGCAGCTTGGGTGGGGCCACACCCCAGCATTTT
CASSLGGATPQHF
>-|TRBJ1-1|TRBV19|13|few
TGTGCCAGTAGTATATCCAGGAACACTGAAGCTTTCTTT
CASSISRNTEAFF
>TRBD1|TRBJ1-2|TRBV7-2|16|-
TGTGCCAGCACAGGGGGCTTTTCTAGAGCTAACTATGGCTACACCTTC
CASTGGFSRANYGYTF
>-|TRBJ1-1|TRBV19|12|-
TGTGCCAGGTCCCGGGGGACGACTGAAGCTTTCTTT
CARSRGTTEAFF
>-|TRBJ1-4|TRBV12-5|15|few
TGTGCTAGTGGTTTGATCCCCGTCGGGGGGGAAAAACTGTTTTTT
CASGLIPVGGEKLFF
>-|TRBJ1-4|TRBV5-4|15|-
TGTGCCAGCAGCTTGGGCCCCCGGGGGTCTGAAAAACTGTTTTTT
CASSLGPRGSEKLFF
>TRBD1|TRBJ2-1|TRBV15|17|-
TGTGCCACCAGCAGAGATTACGGGACAGGGGCACACAATGAGCAGTTCTTC
CATSRDYGTGAHNEQFF
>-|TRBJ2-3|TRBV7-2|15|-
TGTGCCAGCAGCTTAGCGGGCCTAAGCACAGATACGCAGTATTTT
CASSLAGLSTDTQYF
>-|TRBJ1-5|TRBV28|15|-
TGTGCCAGCAGCGACCTTCAGGGGTCGGGCCAGCCCCAGCATTTT
CASSDLQGSGQPQHF
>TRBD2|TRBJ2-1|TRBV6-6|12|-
TGTGCCAGCAGCTCACCGGGAGGAGAGCAGTTCTTC
CASSSPGGEQFF
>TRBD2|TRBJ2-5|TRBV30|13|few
TGTGCCTGGAGTGTAGCGGGAGTGGTGACCCAGTACTTC
CAWSVAGVVTQYF
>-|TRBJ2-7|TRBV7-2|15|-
TGTGCCAGCAGCACCCGGACTGGCGACGGCTACGAGCAGTACTTC
CASSTRTGDGYEQYF
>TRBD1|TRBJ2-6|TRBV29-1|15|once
TGCAGCGCTGGGACAGGGGGCTCTGGGGCCAACGTCCTGACTTTC
CSAGTGGSGANVLTF
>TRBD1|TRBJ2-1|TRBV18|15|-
TGTGCCAGCTCAGCGGACAGGGGATCCTACAATGAGCAGTTCTTC
CASSADRGSYNEQFF
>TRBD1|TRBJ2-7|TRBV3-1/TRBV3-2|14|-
TGTGCCAGCAGCCAAGTCAGGGGGTCGGACGAGCAGTACTTC
CASSQVRGSDEQYF
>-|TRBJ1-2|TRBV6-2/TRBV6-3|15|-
TGTGCCAGCAGTTACTTATGGACTACCGCTGGCGGCTACACCTTC
CASSYLWTTAGGYTF
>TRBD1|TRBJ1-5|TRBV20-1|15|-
TGCAGTGCTAGTACAGGGGTCCGGAGCAATCAGCCCCAGCATTTT
CSASTGVRSNQPQHF
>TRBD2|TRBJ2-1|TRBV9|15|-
TGTGCCAGCAGCGTGAGGGCTAGCGGGAGTGATGAGCAGTTCTTC
CASSVRASGSDEQFF
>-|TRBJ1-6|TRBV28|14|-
TGTGCCAGCAGTTTCGGGGAGAGCGGTTCACCCCTCCACTTT
CASSFGESGSPLHF
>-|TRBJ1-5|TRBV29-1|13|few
TGCAGCGTTGGAAGGGGTAGCAATCAGCCCCAGCATTTT
CSVGRGSNQPQHF
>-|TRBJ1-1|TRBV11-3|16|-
TGTGCCAGCAGCTCCAGTACAGGACGTATGAACACTGAAGCTTTCTTT
CASSSSTGRMNTEAFF
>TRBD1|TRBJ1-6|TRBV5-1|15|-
TGCGCCAGCAGCTTGGAGGGGACAGCCAATTCACCCCTCCACTTT
CASSLEGTANSPLHF
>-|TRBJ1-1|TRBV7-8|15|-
TGTGCCAGCAGCTTAGCCCATAGCATGAACACTGAAGCTTTCTTT
CASSLAHSMNTEAFF
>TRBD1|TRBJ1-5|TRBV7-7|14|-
TGTGCTAGCAGCCCAGACAGGGAAAATCAGCCCCAGCATTTT
CASSPDRENQPQHF
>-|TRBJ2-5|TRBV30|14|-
TGTGCCTGGAGTCCGGGACTCCAACAAGAGACCCAGTACTTC
CAWSPGLQQETQYF
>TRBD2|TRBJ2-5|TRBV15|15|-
TGTGCCACCAGCAGCGGACTAGCGGGAGGTGGGACCCAGTACTTC
CATSSGLAGGGTQYF
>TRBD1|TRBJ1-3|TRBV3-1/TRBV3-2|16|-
TGTGCCAGCAGCCAAGGAAGGGGGCGAAGAGGAAACACCATATATTTT
CASSQGRGRRGNTIYF
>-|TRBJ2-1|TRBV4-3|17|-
TGCGCCAGCAGCCAGCGGGTAGCGGGCGTAGGGGGGAGTGAGCAGTTCTTC
CASSQRVAGVGGSEQFF
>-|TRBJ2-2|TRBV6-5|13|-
TGTGCCTCCAAGGGGGAGGGGACCGGGGAGCTGTTTTTT
CASKGEGTGELFF
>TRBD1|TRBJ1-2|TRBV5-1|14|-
TGCGCCAGCAGCGTGGCGGGACAGGAATATGGCTACACCTTC
CASSVAGQEYGYTF
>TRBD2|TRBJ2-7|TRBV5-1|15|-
TGCGCCAGCAGCGCATCGACTAGCGGGATCTACGAGCAGTACTTC
CASSASTSGIYEQYF
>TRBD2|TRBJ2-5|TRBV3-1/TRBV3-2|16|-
TGTGCCAGCAGCCAATGGGGGGGCGGGAGGTTCCAGACCCAGTACTTC
CASSQWGGGRFQTQYF
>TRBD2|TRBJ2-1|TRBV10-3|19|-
TGTGCCATCAGTGGTAGGGGACTAGCGCCTACCTTCTCCTACAATGAGCAGTTCTTC
CAISGRGLAPTFSYNEQFF
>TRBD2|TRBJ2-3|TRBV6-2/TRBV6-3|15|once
TGTGCCAGCAGTTACGCGGGAGGGGACACAGATACGCAGTATTTT
CASSYAGGDTDTQYF
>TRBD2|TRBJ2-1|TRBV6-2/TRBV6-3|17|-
TGTGCCAGCAGTGATACTAGCGGGAGGGCTAGGTACAATGAGCAGTTCTTC
CASSDTSGRARYNEQFF
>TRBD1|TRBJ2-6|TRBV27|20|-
TGTGCCAGCAGTCTCCAAGGACAGGGGGCGAGGACGTCTGGGGCCAACGTCCTGACTTTC
CASSLQGQGARTSGANVLTF
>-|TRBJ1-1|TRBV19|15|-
TGTGCCAGTAGAAGCACAGGACACTTGAACACTGAAGCTTTCTTT
CASRSTGHLNTEAFF
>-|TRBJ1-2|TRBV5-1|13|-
TGCGCCAGCAGCTTGTTAACTAACTATGGCTACACCTTC
CASSLLTNYGYTF
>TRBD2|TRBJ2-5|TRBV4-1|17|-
TGCGCCAGCAGCCCTTCAAGGGCTAGCGGGGAGATTGAGACCCAGTACTTC
CASSPSRASGEIETQYF
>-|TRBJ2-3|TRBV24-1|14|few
TGTGCCACCAGTGATTTGTCGGGGTCAGATACGCAGTATTTT
CATSDLSGSDTQYF
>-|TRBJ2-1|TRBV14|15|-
TGTGCCAGCAGCCAAAAATTAAGACTCGGCGGTGAGCAGTTCTTC
CASSQKLRLGGEQFF
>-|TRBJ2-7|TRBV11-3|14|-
TGTGCCAGCAGCTTAGGGGGCAACACCTACGAGCAGTACTTC
CASSLGGNTYEQYF
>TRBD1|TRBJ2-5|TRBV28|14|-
TGTGCCAGCAGTTTTTCAGGGGGCAGGGAGACCCAGTACTTC
CASSFSGGRETQYF
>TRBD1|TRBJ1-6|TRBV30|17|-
TGTGCCTGGAGTCCTCGGACAGGGCCGCCGAATAATTCACCCCTCCACTTT
CAWSPRTGPPNNSPLHF
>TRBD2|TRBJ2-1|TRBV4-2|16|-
TGTGCCAGCAGCCCTAGCGGGAAATCCTCCTACAATGAGCAGTTCTTC
CASSPSGKSSYNEQFF
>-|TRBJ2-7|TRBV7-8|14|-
TGTGCCAGCAGCTTAGGAATCGGCAGGGCGGAGCAGTACTTC
CASSLGIGRAEQYF
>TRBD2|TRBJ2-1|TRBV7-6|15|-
TGTGCCAGCAGCTTAGCGGGAGGGACCTCCAATGAGCAGTTCTTC
CASSLAGGTSNEQFF
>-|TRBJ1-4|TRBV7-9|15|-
TGTGCCAGCAGCCAGGTGGGCAGGCCTGAAGAAAAACTGTTTTTT
CASSQVGRPEEKLFF
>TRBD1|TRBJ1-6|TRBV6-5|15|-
TGTGCCAGCAGTCCCCTGGGGACAGGGGGATCACCCCTCCACTTT
CASSPLGTGGSPLHF
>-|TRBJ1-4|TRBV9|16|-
TGTGCCAGCAGCGTAGGAGGCACCCCAACTAATGAAAAACTGTTTTTT
CASSVGGTPTNEKLFF
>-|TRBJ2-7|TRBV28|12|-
TGTGCCAGCAGTTTTGAGGGCTACGAGCAGTACTTC
CASSFEGYEQYF
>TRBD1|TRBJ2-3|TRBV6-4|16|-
TGTGCCAGCAGCCACTCCGGGACAGAGTATACGGATACGCAGTATTTT
CASSHSGTEYTDTQYF
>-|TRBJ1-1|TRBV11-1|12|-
TGTGCCAGCAGCTTTGTAAACAGGGCTGCTTTCTTT
CASSFVNRAAFF
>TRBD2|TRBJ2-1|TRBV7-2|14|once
TGTGCCAGCACCTTGACTAGCGGGAGAGATGAGCAGTTCTTC
CASTLTSGRDEQFF